One and the same sample provided the 2 T cell receptor beta chains below, sequenced in a study of spatial heterogeneity in lung cancer. TCRdb used MiXCR to reprocess the 5' RACE reads, holding one entry per CDR3 protein. The sample holds about 50,000 distinct CDR3 sequences, around 7% seen once. The time point is: blood at routine non-recurrence follow-up after resection. Frozen PBMC, nontumor lung or tumor provided whole RNA, which was sequenced unsorted. This sample comprised PBMCs, obtained at follow-up. The receptors stem from a female donor with early-stage non-small cell lung cancer.

This clonotype is medium-sized (0.01 to 0.1%). The CDR3 DNA reads TGCGCCAGCAGCCAATCCCCTGGAAGCACAGATACGCAGTATTTT. This gives the protein CASSQSPGSTDTQYF. This chain connects TRBV4-1 to TRBJ2-3; D is ambiguous. The germline V and J ends were trimmed by 2 bases and 0 bases, with 9 bases remaining between them. Germline V CDR1 and CDR2: MGHRA, YSYEKL. This CDR3 comprises 15 residues.

This clonotype was detected ten times or more. This chain joins TRBV5-1 and TRBJ1-2, with TRBD1 matching 9 bases. Germline assignment: CDR1 SGHRS and CDR2 YFSETQ. The length of the CDR3 is 16 residues. V was pared by 0 bases and J by 3 bases, with 6 bases of the junction left unmatched. This chain's CDR3 is CASSLEGTGTYYGYTF. The CDR3 bases are TGCGCCAGCAGCTTGGAGGGGACAGGGACGTACTATGGCTACACCTTC.